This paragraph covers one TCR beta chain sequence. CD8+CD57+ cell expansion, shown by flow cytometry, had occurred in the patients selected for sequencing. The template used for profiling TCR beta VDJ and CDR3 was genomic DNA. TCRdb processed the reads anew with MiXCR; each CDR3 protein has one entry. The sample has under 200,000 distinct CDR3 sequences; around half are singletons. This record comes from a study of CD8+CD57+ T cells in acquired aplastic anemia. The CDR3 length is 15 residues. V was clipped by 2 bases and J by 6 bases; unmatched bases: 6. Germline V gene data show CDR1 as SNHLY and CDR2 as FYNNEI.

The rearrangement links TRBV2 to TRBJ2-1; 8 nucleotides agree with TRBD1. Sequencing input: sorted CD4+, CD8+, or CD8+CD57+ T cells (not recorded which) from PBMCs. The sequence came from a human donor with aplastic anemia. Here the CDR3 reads CASSETGQGGNEQFF. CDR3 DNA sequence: TGTGCCAGCAGTGAAACTGGACAGGGAGGCAATGAGCAGTTCTTC.